Listed below are T cell receptor beta chains from one sample, sequenced in a study of blood T cell repertoires in COVID-19. Produced via immunoSEQ multiplex PCR; TCRdb's table is partial and in-frame only. This sample yields 95,000 to 120,000 clones, of which approximately 90% are seen a single time; around 4.5% belongs to the top ten. Sequenced material: peripheral blood. The receptors stem from a woman aged 45-65 years with acute or convalescent COVID-19. Each CDR3 is given with its conserved first and last residue. The order of the fields is J gene, clone size, D gene, V gene, CDR3 DNA, CDR3 protein. D genes are given only for firm matches. Rows give clone size only sometimes, using once, few, many, or a class for an expanded clone.

>TRBJ1-1|once|TRBD1|TRBV27
TGTGCCAGCAGTATCCTCGGACAGGGAGAGTCTGAAGCTTTCTTT
CASSILGQGESEAFF
>TRBJ2-4|.|.|TRBV28
TGTGCCAGCAACAGTCCTCCCGGGGAAAACATTCAGTACTTC
CASNSPPGENIQYF
>TRBJ2-3|.|TRBD2|TRBV28
TGTGCCAGCAGTTTCCCTTCCGGGACTAGCGGGGAAGATACGCAGTATTTT
CASSFPSGTSGEDTQYF
>TRBJ1-2|.|TRBD1|TRBV30
TGTGCCTGGAGTCTACAGGGGGACTATGGCTACACCTTC
CAWSLQGDYGYTF
>TRBJ1-1|.|.|TRBV4-1
TGCGCCAGCAGCAAACAAAACACTGAAGCTTTCTTT
CASSKQNTEAFF
>TRBJ1-2|.|TRBD1|TRBV6-1
TGTGCCAGCAGTGATGAGTTGATGACAGGGGGATTTGGCTACACCTTC
CASSDELMTGGFGYTF
>TRBJ1-1|.|.|TRBV3-1/TRBV3-2
TGTGCCAGCAGCTTCGAGCGGGGGGGGGTCACTGAAGCTTTCTTT
CASSFERGGVTEAFF
>TRBJ2-7|.|.|TRBV9
TGTGCCAGCAGCCTCCGGGACACAAACGTCTACGAGCAGTACTTC
CASSLRDTNVYEQYF
>TRBJ2-2|.|.|TRBV30
TGTGCCTGGAGGAGGCAGGGTGGGACCGGGGAGCTGTTTTTT
CAWRRQGGTGELFF
>TRBJ1-5|.|.|TRBV7-2
TGTGCCAGCAGCTTCGAAAGCCATCAGCCCCAGCATTTT
CASSFESHQPQHF
>TRBJ1-1|.|.|TRBV30
TGTGCCTCGGTTGGAGGGAGAACTGAAGCTTTCTTT
CASVGGRTEAFF
>TRBJ1-6|.|TRBD1|TRBV30
TGTGCCTGGAGTGTAAATGAGGGGGCGTATAGTAATTCACCCCTCCACTTT
CAWSVNEGAYSNSPLHF
>TRBJ2-1|.|TRBD1|TRBV9
TGTGCCAGCAGCGTTGGGACAGGGATTGGGGATGAGCAGTTCTTC
CASSVGTGIGDEQFF
>TRBJ2-7|.|TRBD2|TRBV19
TGTGCCAGTAGTAGCGGACTAGCGGGGAATTACGAGCAGTACTTC
CASSSGLAGNYEQYF
>TRBJ2-3|.|TRBD2|TRBV13
TGTGCCAGCAGCATAACACTAGCGGGAGGGGCAGATACGCAGTATTTT
CASSITLAGGADTQYF
>TRBJ1-1|.|.|TRBV6-2/TRBV6-3
TGTGCCAGCAGTTACATTAGCGTGACTGAAGCTTTCTTT
CASSYISVTEAFF
>TRBJ1-6|once|.|TRBV30
TGTGCCTGGTCTGCAGTAAACTCCTATAATTCACCCCTCCACTTT
CAWSAVNSYNSPLHF
>TRBJ1-2|.|TRBD1|TRBV11-2
TGTGCCAGCAGCCCCGGACAGGGGGTCTATGGCTACACCTTC
CASSPGQGVYGYTF
>TRBJ1-2|.|.|TRBV6-5
TGTGCCAGCAGTTACTCCGGGGCAGGGGCGGGCTTTGGCTACACCTTC
CASSYSGAGAGFGYTF
>TRBJ2-5|.|TRBD1|TRBV7-6
TGTGCCAGCAGCTACTTACAGGGGGCGATTGTGGAGACCCAGTACTTC
CASSYLQGAIVETQYF
>TRBJ1-1|.|.|TRBV20-1
TGCAGTGCTAGTCCACTGACAGATATGAACACTGAAGCTTTCTTT
CSASPLTDMNTEAFF
>TRBJ2-5|.|TRBD1|TRBV5-8
TGTGCCAGCTTACCGGGACAGCAAGAGACCCAGTACTTC
CASLPGQQETQYF
>TRBJ2-2|.|.|TRBV6-2/TRBV6-3
TGTGCCAGCAGTCCGTCTAGAGACACCGGGGAGCTGTTTTTT
CASSPSRDTGELFF
>TRBJ1-3|.|TRBD1|TRBV5-1
TGCGCCAGCAGCCCCCGGGACAGGGGGCCCAACTCTGGAAACACCATATATTTT
CASSPRDRGPNSGNTIYF
>TRBJ1-6|.|.|TRBV14
TGTGCCAGCAGCCAAGATGTAGGTAGAGGCTCACCCCTCCACTTT
CASSQDVGRGSPLHF
>TRBJ1-6|.|.|TRBV12-5
TGTGCTAGTGGTTTAGGAGGGATGAGAAATTCACCCCTCCACTTT
CASGLGGMRNSPLHF
>TRBJ1-1|.|.|TRBV19
TGTGCCAGTAGTACCCGTTCCCTAAGCACTGAAGCTTTCTTT
CASSTRSLSTEAFF
>TRBJ1-3|.|TRBD1|TRBV7-9
TGTGCCAGCAGCTTAGGGACAGGGCTTGGAAACACCATATATTTT
CASSLGTGLGNTIYF
>TRBJ2-7|.|.|TRBV5-5
TGTGCCAGCAGCTGGGACACCGTGGTTGAGCAGTACTTC
CASSWDTVVEQYF
>TRBJ1-5|.|.|TRBV10-3
TGTGCCATCAGTGAGTCAATCAGGGAATATAGCAATCAGCCCCAGCATTTT
CAISESIREYSNQPQHF
>TRBJ2-7|.|TRBD1|TRBV5-4
TGTGCCAGCAGCGGTAGGACAGGGGCCAATTCCTACGAGCAGTACTTC
CASSGRTGANSYEQYF
>TRBJ2-1|.|TRBD2|TRBV13
TGTGCCAGCAGCCCCCGACTAGCGGGGGGCTATGAGCAGTTCTTC
CASSPRLAGGYEQFF
>TRBJ1-5|once|.|TRBV7-8
TGTGCCAGCAGCGCCTCATCAGGGGTGGCCATTCAGCCCCAGCATTTT
CASSASSGVAIQPQHF
>TRBJ2-1|once|TRBD2|TRBV11-2
TGTGCCAGCCGGGGGGGTCTGGCCCACAATGAGCAGTTCTTC
CASRGGLAHNEQFF
>TRBJ1-2|once|TRBD1|TRBV6-4
TGTGCCAGCAGACCCAAGACAGGGATCGATGGCTACACCTTC
CASRPKTGIDGYTF